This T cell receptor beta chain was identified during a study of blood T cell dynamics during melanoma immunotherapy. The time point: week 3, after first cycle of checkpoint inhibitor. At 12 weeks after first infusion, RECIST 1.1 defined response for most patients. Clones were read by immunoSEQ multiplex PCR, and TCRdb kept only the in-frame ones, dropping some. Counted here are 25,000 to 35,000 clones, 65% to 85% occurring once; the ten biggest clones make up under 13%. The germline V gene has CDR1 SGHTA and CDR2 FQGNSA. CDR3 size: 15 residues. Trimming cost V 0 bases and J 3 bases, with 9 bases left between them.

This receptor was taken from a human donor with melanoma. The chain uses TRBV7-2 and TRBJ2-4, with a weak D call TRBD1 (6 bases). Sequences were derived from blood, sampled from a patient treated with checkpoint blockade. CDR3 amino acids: CASSLASGVKNIQYF. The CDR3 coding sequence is TGTGCCAGCAGCTTAGCGTCAGGGGTCAAAAACATTCAGTACTTC.